This is a list of T cell receptor beta chains from one sample in a study of blood T cell repertoires in COVID-19. Using immunoSEQ multiplex PCR, the repertoire was profiled, and TCRdb retains in-frame clones only, with some absent. The data hold roughly 100,000 clones, with around 74% observed a single time. Source material: peripheral blood. Every receptor here comes from a woman in her 70s with acute or convalescent COVID-19. Both conserved end residues are part of each CDR3. D genes are given only for firm matches. A clone size is listed for some rows: how often the clone was seen (once, few, many), or a class if it is expanded.

V,length,D,J,size,CDR3,DNA
TRBV7-2,14,.,TRBJ1-3,few,CASSSPGGVNTIYF,TGTGCCAGCAGCTCCCCTGGAGGGGTAAACACCATATATTTT
TRBV5-1,16,TRBD1,TRBJ2-3,.,CASSLEDRAGTDTQYF,TGCGCCAGCAGCCTGGAGGACAGGGCAGGAACAGATACGCAGTATTTT
TRBV5-1,16,TRBD1,TRBJ2-2,.,CASSLSDRVTAGELFF,TGCGCCAGCAGCTTGAGTGACAGGGTGACGGCCGGGGAGCTGTTTTTT
TRBV2,14,.,TRBJ1-1,few,CASSKTGEDTEAFF,TGTGCCAGCAGTAAGACAGGCGAGGACACTGAAGCTTTCTTT
TRBV14,17,TRBD2,TRBJ2-1,.,CASSQRTLAGGKNEQFF,TGTGCCAGCAGCCAAAGGACCCTAGCGGGGGGGAAGAATGAGCAGTTCTTC
TRBV11-3,15,TRBD1,TRBJ2-3,.,CASSVGTASTDTQYF,TGTGCCAGCAGCGTCGGGACAGCGAGCACAGATACGCAGTATTTT
TRBV12-3/TRBV12-4,13,.,TRBJ2-5,.,CASSGSAGETQYF,TGTGCCAGCAGTGGTTCGGCGGGAGAGACCCAGTACTTC
TRBV7-8,14,.,TRBJ1-5,.,CASSPIVGNQPQHF,TGTGCCAGCAGCCCGATTGTCGGGAATCAGCCCCAGCATTTT
TRBV7-2,13,.,TRBJ1-1,.,CASSYLIGGEAFF,TGTGCCAGCAGTTACCTTATAGGCGGAGAAGCTTTCTTT
TRBV9,14,TRBD1,TRBJ1-1,.,CASSVVQGITEAFF,TGTGCCAGCAGCGTTGTACAGGGGATCACTGAAGCTTTCTTT
TRBV25-1,14,TRBD1,TRBJ1-5,.,CASSELTGAQPQHF,TGTGCCAGCAGTGAGCTCACAGGGGCTCAGCCCCAGCATTTT
TRBV5-1,15,.,TRBJ1-3,few,CASSPTQGTGNTIYF,TGCGCCAGCAGCCCAACACAGGGAACTGGAAACACCATATATTTT
TRBV7-2,13,.,TRBJ2-7,few,CASSLSRGYEQYF,TGTGCCAGCAGCCTTTCCCGGGGCTACGAGCAGTACTTC